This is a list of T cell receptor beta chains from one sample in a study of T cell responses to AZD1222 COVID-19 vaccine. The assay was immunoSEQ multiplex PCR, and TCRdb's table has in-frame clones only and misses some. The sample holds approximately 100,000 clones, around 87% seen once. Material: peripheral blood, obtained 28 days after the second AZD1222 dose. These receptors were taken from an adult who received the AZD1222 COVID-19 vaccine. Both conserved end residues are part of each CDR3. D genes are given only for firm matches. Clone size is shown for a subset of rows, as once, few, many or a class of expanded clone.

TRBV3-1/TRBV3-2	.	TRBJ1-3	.	TGTGCCAGCAGCTCTAGTGGTTTGAACACCATATATTTT	CASSSSGLNTIYF
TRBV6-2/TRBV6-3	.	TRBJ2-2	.	TGTGCCAGCAGTTACATAGAGGGTGTGGTGACCGGGGAGCTGTTTTTT	CASSYIEGVVTGELFF
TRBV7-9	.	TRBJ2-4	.	TGTGCCACCAATTCCAGGGTTTTAGCCAAAAACATTCAGTACTTC	CATNSRVLAKNIQYF
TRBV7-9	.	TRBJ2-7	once	TGTGCCAGCAGCTCCCTCCAGACCTCCTTGGCGTACGAGCAGTACTTC	CASSSLQTSLAYEQYF
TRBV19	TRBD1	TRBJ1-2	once	TGTGCCAGTAGTATTGGGACAGACTTCTATGGCTACACCTTC	CASSIGTDFYGYTF
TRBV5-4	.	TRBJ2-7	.	TGTGCCAGCAGCTTGGGAGGTTTCAACGAGCAGTACTTC	CASSLGGFNEQYF
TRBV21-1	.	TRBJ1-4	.	TGTGCCAGCAGTCAAAGAGGGGGGGCGCAGGAGGAAAAACTGTTTTTT	CASSQRGGAQEEKLFF
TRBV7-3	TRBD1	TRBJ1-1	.	TGTGCCAGCAGCCTTACAGGGGGCGACACTGAAGCTTTCTTT	CASSLTGGDTEAFF
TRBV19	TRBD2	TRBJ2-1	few	TGTGCCACACGGGGGGACGGGAGCAATGAGCAGTTCTTC	CATRGDGSNEQFF
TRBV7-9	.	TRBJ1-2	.	TGTGCCAGCAGCTTAGAGGAAGGAACTAACTATGGCTACACCTTC	CASSLEEGTNYGYTF
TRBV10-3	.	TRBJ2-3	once	TGTGCCATCAGTGAGTTCCAGCAGGCAGATACGCAGTATTTT	CAISEFQQADTQYF
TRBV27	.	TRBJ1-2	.	TGTGCCAGCAGTTCGTATGGATCACAGGGACTGCAAGGCTACACCTTC	CASSSYGSQGLQGYTF
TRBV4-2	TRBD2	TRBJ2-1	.	TGTGCCACCGAAGGCCGAACTAGCGGGATATACAATGAGCAGTTCTTC	CATEGRTSGIYNEQFF
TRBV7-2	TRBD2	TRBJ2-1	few	TGTGCCAGCACCCCCCGGGGGGGGGCCCGCAATGAGCAGTTCTTC	CASTPRGGARNEQFF
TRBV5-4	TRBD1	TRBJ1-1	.	TGTGCCAGCAGTCGGGACAGCATGAACACTGAAGCTTTCTTT	CASSRDSMNTEAFF
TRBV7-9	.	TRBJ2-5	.	TGTGCCAGAACGGACGGGGAGACCCAGTACTTC	CARTDGETQYF
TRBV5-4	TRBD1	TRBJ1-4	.	TGTGCCAGCAGCACGACAGGGAGTCTATGGGCTAATGAAAAACTGTTTTTT	CASSTTGSLWANEKLFF
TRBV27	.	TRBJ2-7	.	TGTGCCAGCAGTTTATTAGTGGGGATAGGCGAGCAGTACTTC	CASSLLVGIGEQYF
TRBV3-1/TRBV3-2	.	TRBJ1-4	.	TGTGCCAGCAGCCAAAATCGGGCAGGGGTCGAAAAACTGTTTTTT	CASSQNRAGVEKLFF
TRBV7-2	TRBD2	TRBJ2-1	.	TGTGCCAGCAGCGGACGGACTAGCGGGGGTGAGCAGTTCTTC	CASSGRTSGGEQFF
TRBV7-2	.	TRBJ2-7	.	TGTGCCAGCAGCTTAGAAGGGGGGGGCTTCTACGAGCAGTACTTC	CASSLEGGGFYEQYF
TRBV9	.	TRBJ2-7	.	TGTGCCAGCAGCCGGGCAGGGTCCTACGAGCAGTACTTC	CASSRAGSYEQYF
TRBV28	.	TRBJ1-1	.	TGTGCCAGCAGTGTCGCTTGGGCCGGCCGGGACACTGAAGCTTTCTTT	CASSVAWAGRDTEAFF
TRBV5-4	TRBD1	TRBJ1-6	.	TGTGCCAGCAGCCGGGGACAGCCAAATTCACCCCTCCACTTT	CASSRGQPNSPLHF
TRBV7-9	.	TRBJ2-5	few	TGTGCCAGCAGCTTATACGAGCACAAAGGGTCGGAGACCCAGTACTTC	CASSLYEHKGSETQYF
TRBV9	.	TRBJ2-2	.	TGTGCCAGCAGCGTTGGGGTAACCGGGGAGCTGTTTTTT	CASSVGVTGELFF
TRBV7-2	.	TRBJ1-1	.	TGTGCCAGCAGCTTAAGGACAGCAAACACTGAAGCTTTCTTT	CASSLRTANTEAFF
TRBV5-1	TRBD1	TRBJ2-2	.	TGCGCCAGCAGCTCCGGGACAGGGGTCGGCACCGGGGAGCTGTTTTTT	CASSSGTGVGTGELFF
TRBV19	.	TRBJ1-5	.	TGTGCCAGTACCCTTGACCGCAATCAGCCCCAGCATTTT	CASTLDRNQPQHF